This T cell receptor beta chain was recovered during a study of blood T cell repertoires in COVID-19. Study details: Some COVID-19 samples were acute and others convalescent; all came from the United States, Italy and Spain.

Here immunoSEQ multiplex PCR was the method, and the copy in TCRdb shows in-frame clones only, minus some. The table lists about 180,000 clones, 60% to 80% of them singletons. The CDR3 contains 14 residues. Participants, about 18 to 100 years old, spanned fewer than 25 US areas. Participant-reported clinical history was the basis for cohort assignment. Exposed enrollees had met someone with a PCR-confirmed or clinician-diagnosed COVID-19 case at some point within the 2 weeks before study entry. The chain couples TRBV21-1 to TRBJ2-2; TRBD2 is the table's D call and was not checked against the DNA. TRBV21-1 is deemed a pseudogene. The sequenced sample was PBMCs or T cells enriched from blood (not recorded which). This clonotype was sampled from a man between 60 and 75 years old who had been exposed to COVID-19. The CDR3 reads CASRLAGNTGELFF. In DNA, the CDR3 is TGTGCCAGCAGGCTAGCGGGAAACACCGGGGAGCTGTTTTTT.